The 30 T cell receptor beta chains listed next were all sequenced from one sample in a study of shared clonotypes between healthy human individuals. Method: immunoSEQ multiplex PCR; TCRdb's copy keeps in-frame clones and lacks some. This table has over 1.4 million clones, around 97% appearing once. The sequencing input was naive CD4+ T cells sorted from blood. The sample's subset: CD45RA+ positively selected. The receptor source for this set is a man aged 30 to 45 in good health.

The chain recombines TRBV7-2 with TRBJ2-7; D is perhaps TRBD1 or TRBD2 (7 bases each). The germline V gene encodes CDR1 SGHTA and CDR2 FQGNSA. The V end was cut by 1 base, the J end by 3 bases, with 16 bases between. This CDR3 has 16 amino acids. CDR3 coding DNA: TGTGCCAGCAGCTTAGTCGGGGGGACAGCCTACTACGAGCAGTACTTC. It codes for CASSLVGGTAYYEQYF.

This clone was recorded only once. This chain uses TRBV14 with TRBJ2-3; D remains ambiguous. This CDR3 region has 16 residues. CDR1 and CDR2 from the germline V gene are SGHDN and FVKESK. Trimming stripped 1 base from V and 1 base from J, with 12 bases between. The CDR3 DNA follows: TGTGCCAGCAGCCAAGTCCACGGTTTCGGCACAGATACGCAGTATTTT. Residues: CASSQVHGFGTDTQYF.

The V gene is TRBV7-9, the J gene TRBJ1-2; D unresolved. The CDR3 consists of 15 residues. Germline V gene lookup returns CDR1 SEHNR and CDR2 FQNEAQ (reference sequence). The V and J ends lost 4 bases and 2 bases respectively, with 14 bases between them. The CDR3 loop reads CASSSRAKGNYGYTF. DNA for the CDR3: TGTGCCAGCAGCTCTCGGGCCAAAGGAAACTATGGCTACACCTTC.

The V gene is TRBV7-8, the J gene TRBJ2-3, with TRBD1 matching over 7 bases. The V segment lost 1 base and the J segment 2 bases; nucleotides outside the gene matches: 6. The CDR3 runs 16 residues. Per germline, CDR1 SGHVS and CDR2 FQNEAQ. CDR3 in DNA: TGTGCCAGCAGCTTAGTAGACAGGGCGATCACAGATACGCAGTATTTT. Amino acid sequence: CASSLVDRAITDTQYF. The full variable domain, rest sourced from reference TRBV7-8 and TRBJ2-3, is GAGVSQSPRYKVAKRGQDVALRCDPISGHVSLFWYQQALGQGPEFLTYFQNEAQLDKSGLPSDRFFAERPEGSVSTLKIQRTQQEDSAVYLCASSLVDRAITDTQYFGPGTRLTVL.

This CDR3 reads CASSSQGPEAFF. Written as DNA, the CDR3 is TGTGCCAGCAGTTCACAGGGCCCTGAAGCTTTCTTT. The chain is built from TRBV2 and TRBJ1-1, with D maybe TRBD1 (6 bases). In germline, CDR1 is SNHLY, CDR2 FYNNEI. This CDR3 spans 12 amino acids. V shed 5 bases and J shed 6 bases, with 10 bases lying between them.

The chain uses TRBV6-5 and TRBJ2-7; TRBD1 agrees at 7 bases. Germline V gene data show CDR1 as MNHEY and CDR2 as SVGAGI. Losses at the gene ends were 4 bases for V and 4 bases for J; bases not matched to a gene: 10. The CDR3 totals 15 residues. CDR3 amino acids: CASSSNPGTAYEQYF. CDR3 coding DNA: TGTGCCAGCAGTTCGAACCCTGGGACAGCTTACGAGCAGTACTTC.

The chain joins TRBV19 to TRBJ2-3; 11 bases are shared with TRBD1. CDR3 size: 14 residues. CDR1 is LNHDA, CDR2 SQIVND, per germline (reference sequence). Trimming at V came to 8 bases and at J to 5 bases, leaving 6 bases not matched to a gene. The CDR3 here is CASADRGQGDTQYF. The CDR3 coding sequence is TGTGCCAGTGCGGACAGGGGGCAAGGAGATACGCAGTATTTT. The full variable domain, completed using reference TRBV19 and TRBJ2-3, is DGGITQSPKYLFRKEGQNVTLSCEQNLNHDAMYWYRQDPGQGLRLIYYSQIVNDFQKGDIAEGYSVSREKKESFPLTVTSAQKNPTAFYLCASADRGQGDTQYFGPGTRLTVL.

The chain is built from TRBV5-1 and TRBJ2-3; D is possibly TRBD2 (6 bases). CDR1 is SGHRS, CDR2 YFSETQ, per germline. V was clipped by 4 bases and J by 0 bases, with 12 bases between them. This CDR3 comprises 15 residues. CDR3 coding DNA: TGCGCCAGCAGCCCGGCGGGATCTAGCACAGATACGCAGTATTTT. Protein: CASSPAGSSTDTQYF.

The J gene is TRBJ2-7, the V gene TRBV28; D is unresolved. Germline assignment: CDR1 MDHEN and CDR2 SYDVKM. V shed 6 bases and J shed 11 bases, with 14 bases lying between them. This CDR3 region has 11 residues. In nucleotides, the CDR3 is TGTGCCAGCAGCAGCCACTTGGATAAGTACTTC. Protein: CASSSHLDKYF. Combining the CDR3 with reference TRBV28 and TRBJ2-7 gives the whole variable domain DVKVTQSSRYLVKRTGEKVFLECVQDMDHENMFWYRQDPGLGLRLIYFSYDVKMKEKGDIPEGYSVSREKKERFSLILESASTNQTSMYLCASSSHLDKYFGPGTRLTVT.

The chain joins TRBV5-5 to TRBJ1-3; D gene uncertain. Looked up from germline, CDR1 is SGHKS and CDR2 is YYEKEE (reference sequence). The V gene lost 7 bases and the J gene lost 3 bases, with 11 bases spanning the gap. The CDR3 extends over 13 amino acids. CDR3 sequence reads: CASRHGVGNTIYF. CDR3 nucleotides: TGTGCCAGCCGCCACGGTGTTGGAAACACCATATATTTT.

The chain uses TRBV18 and TRBJ2-1, with a tentative D call TRBD1 (6 bases). Trimming left V 3 bases short and J 0 bases short, with 12 bases between. The CDR3 runs to 16 residues. Germline CDR1 and CDR2: KGHSH and LQKENI. CDR3 bases: TGTGCCAGCTCACCTACGGGACACTTCTCCTACAATGAGCAGTTCTTC. It yields the protein CASSPTGHFSYNEQFF.

The chain links TRBV30 to TRBJ2-4; TRBD1 is a possible D gene (6 bases). The CDR3 sequence is 13 residues long. Between the trimmed V and J ends, which lost 1 base and 7 bases, there was a span of 11 bases. Germline-derived CDR1 and CDR2 are GTSNPN and SVGIG (reference sequence). CDR3: CAWSGTGFNIQYF. DNA of the CDR3: TGTGCCTGGAGTGGCACAGGGTTCAACATTCAGTACTTC.

Comment on this clone: At the DNA level, this CDR3 is encoded by other sequences in the same sample as well. The chain employs TRBV7-9 and TRBJ2-7; D possibly corresponds to TRBD2 (6 bases). The CDR3 has 14 amino acids. Germline V gene data show CDR1 as SEHNR and CDR2 as FQNEAQ (reference sequence). V lost 1 base and J lost 0, with 7 bases in between. The CDR3 coding sequence is TGTGCCAGCAGCTTAGGCGGGATCTCCTACGAGCAGTACTTC. Translating it yields CASSLGGISYEQYF.

This chain connects TRBV29-1 to TRBJ2-2, with a tentative D call TRBD2 (5 bases). This CDR3 is 14 amino acids long. With 6 bases removed from V and 1 base from J, the gap between germline ends came to 12 bases. Germline V gene data show CDR1 as SQVTM and CDR2 as ANQGSEA. CDR3 coding DNA: TGCAGCGTCGAGGGAACAAAGAACACCGGGGAGCTGTTTTTT. Translation: CSVEGTKNTGELFF.

This rearrangement joins TRBV18 to TRBJ2-5; D possibly corresponds to TRBD1 (6 bases). Deletions cut 5 bases from V and 4 bases from J, with 17 bases between. CDR1 is KGHSH and CDR2 is LQKENI in the germline V gene. This CDR3 is 15 amino acids long. DNA of the CDR3: TGTGCCAGCTCAGAGGCCGGGACACCTGGAGAGACCCAGTACTTC. It codes for CASSEAGTPGETQYF.

The rearrangement joins TRBV6-1 to TRBJ2-1, with D possibly being TRBD1 or TRBD2 (5 bases each). CDR3 length: 14 residues. Germline CDR1 and CDR2: MNHNS and SASEGT. V gave up 2 bases and J gave up 6 bases, with 11 bases separating them. CDR3 protein: CASSEFGGINEQFF. The CDR3 DNA is TGTGCCAGCAGTGAATTTGGGGGAATCAATGAGCAGTTCTTC.

The chain carries TRBV28 and TRBJ1-1; no firm D call. The CDR3 sequence is 12 residues long. The V gene lost 3 bases and the J gene lost 12 bases, with 14 bases spanning the gap. Germline CDR1 is MDHEN and CDR2 is SYDVKM. The CDR3 coding sequence is TGTGCCAGCAGTTTGGTGGGTGTTGCATCTTTCTTT. This encodes CASSLVGVASFF.

V is TRBV18 and J is TRBJ1-1; D is undetermined. Looked up from germline, CDR1 is KGHSH and CDR2 is LQKENI. The CDR3 covers 14 residues. Trimming took 2 bases from V and 4 from J, leaving 11 bases between them. The CDR3 sequence is CASSPAGIGTEAFF. CDR3 nucleotides: TGTGCCAGCTCACCAGCGGGGATAGGCACTGAAGCTTTCTTT.

This chain joins TRBV2 and TRBJ1-5, with a weak D call TRBD1 (6 bases). Germline CDR1 is SNHLY and CDR2 is FYNNEI. V gave up 8 bases and J gave up 2 bases, with 10 bases separating them. This CDR3 contains 13 residues. DNA of the CDR3: TGTGCCAGCCGCAGGGGAGGCAATCAGCCCCAGCATTTT. Its protein product is CASRRGGNQPQHF. The whole variable domain, filled in from reference TRBV2 and TRBJ1-5, reads EPEVTQTPSHQVTQMGQEVILRCVPISNHLYFYWYRQILGQKVEFLVSFYNNEISEKSEIFDDQFSVERPDGSNFTLKIRSTKLEDSAMYFCASRRGGNQPQHFGDGTRLSIL.

The chain combines TRBV19 with TRBJ1-5, with unresolved D. The CDR3 is 15 residues long. From germline, CDR1 is LNHDA and CDR2 SQIVND (reference sequence). Trimming pared 1 base from V and 3 bases from J, leaving 10 bases between. The CDR3: CASSIVGENNQPQHF. As DNA, the CDR3 is TGTGCCAGTAGTATAGTCGGGGAGAACAATCAGCCCCAGCATTTT. The whole variable domain, filled in from reference TRBV19 and TRBJ1-5, reads DGGITQSPKYLFRKEGQNVTLSCEQNLNHDAMYWYRQDPGQGLRLIYYSQIVNDFQKGDIAEGYSVSREKKESFPLTVTSAQKNPTAFYLCASSIVGENNQPQHFGDGTRLSIL.

The chain couples TRBV10-2 to TRBJ2-3, with 10 bases that match TRBD2. Germline V gene sequence: CDR1 WSHSY, CDR2 SAAADI. The CDR3 sequence is 18 residues long. V was pared by 2 bases and J by 3 bases, with 11 bases of the junction left unmatched. The CDR3 spells CASSEKAGGLLRTDTQYF. The CDR3 DNA sequence: TGCGCCAGCAGTGAGAAAGCGGGAGGGCTTCTGCGGACAGATACGCAGTATTTT.

This chain uses TRBV5-1 with TRBJ2-1; D is unresolved. The CDR3 runs 13 residues. Germline assignment: CDR1 SGHRS and CDR2 YFSETQ. Trimming took 0 bases from V and 9 from J, leaving 10 bases between them. CDR3 loop: CASSLASAVEQFF. The CDR3 DNA follows: TGCGCCAGCAGCTTGGCCAGTGCGGTTGAGCAGTTCTTC.

This clone has just one count. The chain recombines TRBV28 with TRBJ2-1; D unclear. V was clipped by 5 bases and J by 6 bases, with 17 bases between them. The length of the CDR3 is 15 residues. The germline V gene has CDR1 MDHEN and CDR2 SYDVKM. CDR3 DNA sequence: TGTGCCAGCAGTCTACCCGGGTCGAGAATCAATGAGCAGTTCTTC. Translating gives CASSLPGSRINEQFF.

V gene TRBV19 combines with J gene TRBJ2-1; D is possibly TRBD2 (5 bases). Germline CDR1 LNHDA, CDR2 SQIVND (reference sequence). The CDR3 is made up of 17 amino acids. V was trimmed by 0 bases and J by 3 bases, leaving 15 bases between them. Written as DNA, the CDR3 is TGTGCCAGTAGTATAGATCAGCGGCAGCTTTTCTACAATGAGCAGTTCTTC. It codes for CASSIDQRQLFYNEQFF.

This rearrangement joins TRBV6-6 to TRBJ2-1; D might be TRBD1 or TRBD2, each matching 5 bases. The CDR3 is 14 amino acids. Per the germline V gene, CDR1 is MNHNY and CDR2 is SVGAGI (reference sequence). The V gene lost 7 bases and the J gene lost 7 bases, with 17 bases spanning the gap. In nucleotides, the CDR3 is TGTGCCAGCACCAAGTTGGGGGATGGGAATGAGCAGTTCTTC. This codes for CASTKLGDGNEQFF.

The chain combines TRBV4-1 with TRBJ2-7; 7 bases line up with TRBD1. The CDR3 has 14 amino acids. V lost 4 bases to trimming and J lost 4 bases; unmatched junction nucleotides: 7. Per the germline V gene, CDR1 is MGHRA and CDR2 is YSYEKL. The CDR3 DNA follows: TGCGCCAGCAGCCGTGACAGGGTTGGGTACGAGCAGTACTTC. It is translated as CASSRDRVGYEQYF.

The chain uses TRBV28 and TRBJ1-4; TRBD1 is a possible D gene (6 bases). Germline CDR1 MDHEN, CDR2 SYDVKM. Trimming left V 5 bases short and J 13 bases short, with 14 bases between. The CDR3 contains 12 residues. CDR3: CASSLGGETLFF. CDR3 coding DNA: TGTGCCAGCAGTCTAGGGGGAGAGACACTGTTTTTT.

J is TRBJ1-1 and V is TRBV7-9; no reliable D call. The CDR3 sequence is 13 residues long. V was clipped by 2 bases and J by 1 base, with 5 bases between them. From germline, CDR1 is SEHNR and CDR2 FQNEAQ (reference sequence). CDR3 region: CASSLNRNTEAFF. The DNA for the CDR3 is TGTGCCAGCAGCTTAAACAGGAACACTGAAGCTTTCTTT.

With respect to this clone: Other DNA sequences of this sample code for an identical CDR3. The gene calls are TRBV19 and TRBJ1-2; D gene unclear. This CDR3 region has 13 residues. V was pared by 3 bases and J by 2 bases, with 7 bases between. Germline V gene lookup returns CDR1 LNHDA and CDR2 SQIVND (reference sequence). The CDR3, as DNA: TGTGCCAGTAGTATGCAAGGAAACTATGGCTACACCTTC. Protein: CASSMQGNYGYTF. Full variable domain (missing parts from reference TRBV19 and TRBJ1-2): DGGITQSPKYLFRKEGQNVTLSCEQNLNHDAMYWYRQDPGQGLRLIYYSQIVNDFQKGDIAEGYSVSREKKESFPLTVTSAQKNPTAFYLCASSMQGNYGYTFGSGTRLTVV.

The rearrangement uses TRBV19 and TRBJ1-1; 7 bases match TRBD1. The CDR3 covers 16 residues. Trimming removed 4 bases from V and 1 base from J; junction bases left unmatched: 9. Germline V gene lookup returns CDR1 LNHDA and CDR2 SQIVND (reference sequence). For the CDR3, the DNA is TGTGCCAGTAGTAAGTCGGACAGGAGGGGGAACACTGAAGCTTTCTTT. Translated, it gives CASSKSDRRGNTEAFF.